The T cell receptor beta chain under discussion was sequenced for a study of T-cell memory formation after mild COVID-19. At the level of the study: TCR clusters were mostly donor specific. Whole-study results and caveats: Researchers found some responding clones in pre-infection memory, a sign that cross-reactive memory joined. Researchers report contracting CD4+ clones mostly in CM and EM, with CD8+ clones in EMRA.

Comment on this clonotype: Antigen unknown.

MiXCR, applied by TCRdb to the 5' RACE reads, yields one record per CDR3 protein. Seen here are 150,000 to 200,000 distinct CDR3 sequences, under 15% observed once, and the top ten hold 2.5% to 3.5%. CDR1 and CDR2 (germline): LGHDT, YNNKEL (reference sequence). CDR3 length equals 12 residues. Deletions cut 2 bases from V and 3 bases from J, with 4 bases between. This chain connects TRBV3-1 to TRBJ1-2; D unclear. Sequenced sample: PBMCs or a T cell subset sorted from them (not recorded which). The sequence was obtained from a man between 18 and 35 years old who had mild COVID-19 (a few samples of this study predate the infection). Cell type and time point are not known. The chain's CDR3 is CASSQLDYGYTF. The CDR3, as DNA: TGTGCCAGCAGCCAATTGGACTATGGCTACACCTTC.